Only one count was recorded for the clone carrying this TCR beta chain. Its cognate antigen is unknown. Trimming removed 7 bases from V and 7 bases from J; junction bases left unmatched: 5. The V gene's germline CDR1 is SNHLY and CDR2 FYNNEI. The CDR3 sequence is 14 residues long. This entry comes from a study of T cell responses to AZD1222 COVID-19 vaccine. Study-wide points: Spike as a whole was targeted by vaccine-associated CD4 TCRs, dominant at 160-218 and 743-854. The sample set comprised mostly white British donors with more females, and clonal diversity was possibly underestimated.

Profiled with immunoSEQ multiplex PCR; TCRdb holds only in-frame clones, not every one. The sample carries around 100,000 clones, roughly 89% recorded once. The sample consisted of peripheral blood, taken on day 0 of AZD1222 vaccination. This TCR derives from an adult in good health. The J gene is TRBJ1-4, the V gene TRBV2, with 11 bases fitting TRBD1. CDR3 DNA sequence: TGTGCCAGCACCGGACAGGGGGCGAGTGAAAAACTGTTTTTT. It encodes CASTGQGASEKLFF. Full variable domain (remainder filled in from reference TRBV2 and TRBJ1-4): EPEVTQTPSHQVTQMGQEVILRCVPISNHLYFYWYRQILGQKVEFLVSFYNNEISEKSEIFDDQFSVERPDGSNFTLKIRSTKLEDSAMYFCASTGQGASEKLFFGSGTQLSVL.